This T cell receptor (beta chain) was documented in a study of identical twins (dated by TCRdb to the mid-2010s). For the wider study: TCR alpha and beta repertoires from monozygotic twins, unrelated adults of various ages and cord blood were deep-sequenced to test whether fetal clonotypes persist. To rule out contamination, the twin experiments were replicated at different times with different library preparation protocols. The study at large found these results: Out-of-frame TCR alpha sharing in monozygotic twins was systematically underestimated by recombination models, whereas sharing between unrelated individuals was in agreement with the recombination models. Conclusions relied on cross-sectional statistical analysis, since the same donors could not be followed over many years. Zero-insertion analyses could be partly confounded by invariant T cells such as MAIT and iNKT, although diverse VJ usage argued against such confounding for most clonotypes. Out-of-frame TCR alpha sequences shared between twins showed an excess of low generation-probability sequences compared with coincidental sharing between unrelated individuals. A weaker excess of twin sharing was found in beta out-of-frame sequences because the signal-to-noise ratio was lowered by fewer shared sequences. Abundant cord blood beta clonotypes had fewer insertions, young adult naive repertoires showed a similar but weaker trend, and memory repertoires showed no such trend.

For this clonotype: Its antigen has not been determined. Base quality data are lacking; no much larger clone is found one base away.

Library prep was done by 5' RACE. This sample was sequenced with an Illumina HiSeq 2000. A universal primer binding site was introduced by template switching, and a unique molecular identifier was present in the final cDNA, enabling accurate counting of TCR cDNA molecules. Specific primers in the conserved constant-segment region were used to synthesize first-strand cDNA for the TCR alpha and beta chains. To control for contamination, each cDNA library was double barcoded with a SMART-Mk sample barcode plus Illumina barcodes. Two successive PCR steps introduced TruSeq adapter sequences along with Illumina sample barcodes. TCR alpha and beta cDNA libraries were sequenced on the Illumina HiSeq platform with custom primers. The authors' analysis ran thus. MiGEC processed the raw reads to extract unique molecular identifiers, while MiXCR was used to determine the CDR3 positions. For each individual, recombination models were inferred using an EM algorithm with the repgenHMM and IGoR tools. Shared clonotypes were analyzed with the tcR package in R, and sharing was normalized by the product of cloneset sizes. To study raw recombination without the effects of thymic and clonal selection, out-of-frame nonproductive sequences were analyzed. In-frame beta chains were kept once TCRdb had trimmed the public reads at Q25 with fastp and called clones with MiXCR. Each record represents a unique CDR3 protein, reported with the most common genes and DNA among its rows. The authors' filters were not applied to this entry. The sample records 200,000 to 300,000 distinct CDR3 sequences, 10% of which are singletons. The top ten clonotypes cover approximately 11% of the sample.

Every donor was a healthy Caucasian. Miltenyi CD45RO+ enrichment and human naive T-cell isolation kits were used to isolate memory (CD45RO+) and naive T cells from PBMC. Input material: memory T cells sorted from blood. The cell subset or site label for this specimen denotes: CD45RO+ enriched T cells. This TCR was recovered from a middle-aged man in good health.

The CDR3 loop reads CAISLDGLQETQYF. The nucleotide sequence reads as follows: TGTGCCATCAGTTTAGACGGTCTACAAGAGACCCAGTACTTC. This chain is built from TRBV10-3 and TRBJ2-5; the D segment cannot be called with confidence. V is pared back by 5 bases and J by 2 bases, with 12 bases lying between the germline termini. Taken from cysteine to phenylalanine, the CDR3 has 14 residues. Only the CDR3 DNA stays, 42 bases, in frame from base 1. Taken from the germline V gene, the CDR1 and CDR2 loops are ENHRY and SYGVKD.